By frequency, the clone carrying this TCR beta chain registers medium-sized. The antigen is undetermined. Multiplex touch-down PCR amplified TRB using TRB-A and TRB-B pools in one tube. Each CDR3 protein gets one entry in TCRdb, which reprocessed the multiplex PCR reads and gives no DNA. This sample's clone table lists over 5,000 distinct CDR3 sequences. This sample was taken from a study of T cell clusters in autoimmune cytopenias. The CDR3 sequence is 13 residues long. Germline V gene data show CDR1 as LNHDA and CDR2 as SQIVND (reference sequence). About 39,000 genome equivalents of blood DNA were amplified for TRB. General study findings and limits: Compared with active autoimmune hepatitis patients, healthy donors showed 2.5 to 3-fold more exclusive TRB clusters.

This sample also appeared in a second study, on T cell repertoires in aging, cancer and after chemotherapy.

The clonotype originates from a human donor in good health. Sequenced sample: peripheral blood. This rearrangement joins TRBV19 to TRBJ2-1. The CDR3 loop reads CASSIGPRGEQFF.